A selection of T cell receptor beta chains follows, all from one sample in a study of T cells in Graves' hyperthyroidism and ophthalmopathy. TCRdb recomputed calls from the multiplex PCR reads with MiXCR, one row per CDR3 protein. In the table there are under 400,000 distinct CDR3 sequences, approximately 18% of which are singletons. The sample taken for sequencing was blood. All receptors derive from a woman aged 50 to 60 with Graves' hyperthyroidism. CDR3s include the opening cysteine and the closing phenylalanine or tryptophan. D genes are given only for firm matches. Size is omitted from some rows. Given values are once, few, many or a class for expanded clones.

cdr3_aa cdr3_nt j_call v_call d_call clone_size
CASSPPPGGPDQPQHF TGTGCCAGCAGTCCCCCTCCGGGGGGTCCGGATCAGCCCCAGCATTTT TRBJ1-5 TRBV6-1 NA NA
CASSLRSTGSTDTQYF TGCGCCAGCAGCTTGAGGTCGACTGGGAGCACAGATACGCAGTATTTT TRBJ2-3 TRBV5-1 NA many
CASRRLAGGPDEQYF TGTGCCAGCCGCCGACTAGCGGGAGGGCCTGATGAGCAGTACTTC TRBJ2-7 TRBV27 TRBD2 few
CASSGGVELSEKLFF TGTGCCAGCAGCGGGGGGGTGGAGTTAAGTGAAAAACTGTTTTTT TRBJ1-4 TRBV7-9 NA NA
CAWRWGARTEAFF TGTGCCTGGAGGTGGGGGGCGAGGACTGAAGCTTTCTTT TRBJ1-1 TRBV30 NA NA
CASSYVPYGPETQYF TGTGCCAGCAGTTACGTCCCCTACGGGCCAGAGACCCAGTACTTC TRBJ2-5 TRBV6-5 NA few
CASSLWTSGRVGYNEQFF TGTGCCAGCAGTTTATGGACTAGCGGGAGAGTGGGCTACAATGAGCAGTTCTTC TRBJ2-1 TRBV28 TRBD2 NA
CASSFGASQGLAHYNEQFF TGTGCCAGCAGTTTCGGGGCTTCCCAAGGGCTAGCTCATTACAATGAGCAGTTCTTC TRBJ2-1 TRBV6-5 NA NA
CASSSTGTPGDYGYTF TGTGCCAGCAGCTCCACCGGGACCCCTGGCGACTATGGCTACACCTTC TRBJ1-2 TRBV5-5 NA NA
CATSGVNTEAFF TGTGCCACCAGTGGGGTGAACACTGAAGCTTTCTTT TRBJ1-1 TRBV24-1 NA few
CASTRGSGRTSYNEQFF TGTGCCAGCACCCGGGGTAGCGGCCGCACTTCCTACAATGAGCAGTTCTTC TRBJ2-1 TRBV7-9 NA few
CATRTGMNTGELFF TGTGCCACCCGTACAGGGATGAACACCGGGGAGCTGTTTTTT TRBJ2-2 TRBV19 NA few
CASTNRGSGLDEQFF TGTGCCAGCACTAACAGGGGAAGTGGGTTGGATGAGCAGTTCTTC TRBJ2-1 TRBV6-1 TRBD1 few
CASRERGGQETQYF TGTGCCAGTCGTGAGCGGGGGGGCCAAGAGACCCAGTACTTC TRBJ2-5 TRBV19 TRBD2 NA
CASSYPSILNTEAFF TGTGCCAGCAGTTACCCGAGTATTTTGAACACTGAAGCTTTCTTT TRBJ1-1 TRBV28 NA many
CASSSSQPQETQYF TGCGCCAGCAGCTCCAGTCAGCCCCAAGAGACCCAGTACTTC TRBJ2-5 TRBV5-1 NA few
CASSLRASQTPSYNEQFF TGCGCCAGCAGCTTGAGGGCCTCTCAAACACCCTCCTACAATGAGCAGTTCTTC TRBJ2-1 TRBV5-1 NA many
CASSTGQGLYTGELFF TGCGCCAGCAGCACCGGACAGGGGCTATACACCGGGGAGCTGTTTTTT TRBJ2-2 TRBV5-1 TRBD1 NA
CASKGVPDYGYTF TGTGCCAGCAAGGGGGTACCCGATTATGGCTACACCTTC TRBJ1-2 TRBV6-1 NA NA
CASRVSITADSGNTIYF TGCGCCAGCAGGGTTTCAATAACAGCTGACTCTGGAAACACCATATATTTT TRBJ1-3 TRBV5-1 NA few
CASSQQGRTDTQCF TGTGCCAGCAGCCAACAGGGGAGGACAGATACGCAGTGTTTT TRBJ2-3 TRBV3-1 NA NA
CASSAYGTSLYNEQFF TGTGCCAGCAGTGCATACGGGACTAGCCTTTACAATGAGCAGTTCTTC TRBJ2-1 TRBV12-3/TRBV12-4 TRBD2 many
CASSLPRAGANVLTF TGTGCCAGCAGTTTACCCAGGGCTGGGGCCAACGTCCTGACTTTC TRBJ2-6 TRBV28 NA few
CASSQQRNTEAFF TGTGCCAGCAGCCAACAGCGGAACACTGAAGCTTTCTTT TRBJ1-1 TRBV3-1 NA medium-sized
CASSLGLLSYNEQFF TGTGCCAGCAGCTTAGGGCTGCTTTCCTACAATGAGCAGTTCTTC TRBJ2-1 TRBV7-2 NA few
CASSLMGGGGYTF TGCGCCAGCAGCTTGATGGGAGGGGGCGGCTACACCTTC TRBJ1-2 TRBV5-1 TRBD1 few
CASSPTGAVNYEQYF TGTGCCAGCAGTCCTACAGGGGCGGTCAATTACGAGCAGTACTTC TRBJ2-7 TRBV12-3/TRBV12-4 TRBD1 NA
CSARDESGGYRTYEQYF TGCAGTGCTAGAGATGAATCGGGCGGGTATCGCACCTACGAGCAGTACTTC TRBJ2-7 TRBV20-1 NA few
CASSPGLAGGLSWETQYF TGTGCCAGCAGCCCGGGACTAGCGGGAGGACTCTCCTGGGAGACCCAGTACTTC TRBJ2-5 TRBV11-2 TRBD2 many
CASSLEGDSEAFF TGTGCCAGCAGCTTAGAAGGGGACAGTGAAGCTTTCTTT TRBJ1-1 TRBV7-9 TRBD1 NA
CASSRAETGGTGELFF TGTGCCAGCAGCAGGGCCGAGACAGGGGGCACCGGGGAGCTGTTTTTT TRBJ2-2 TRBV12-3/TRBV12-4 TRBD1 NA
CASGETGAYNEQFF TGTGCTAGTGGCGAGACAGGCGCCTACAATGAGCAGTTCTTC TRBJ2-1 TRBV12-5 NA few
CATLSGTAITSGSSDTQYF TGTGCCACCCTCTCAGGGACAGCAATTACTAGCGGGAGTTCGGATACGCAGTATTTT TRBJ2-3 TRBV15 TRBD2 many
CASSQETGEATQYF TGTGCCAGCAGCCAAGAAACAGGGGAGGCTACGCAGTATTTT TRBJ2-3 TRBV7-3 NA many
CASSSTGTGGDEQYF TGTGCCAGCAGCTCGACCGGGACAGGGGGCGACGAGCAGTACTTC TRBJ2-7 TRBV7-9 TRBD1 few
CASSQPGQGYTEAFF TGCGCCAGCAGTCAACCGGGACAGGGATACACTGAAGCTTTCTTT TRBJ1-1 TRBV4-1 TRBD1 many
CASGKTSGDVNEQFF TGTGCCAGCGGGAAGACTAGCGGTGACGTCAATGAGCAGTTCTTC TRBJ2-1 TRBV7-9 TRBD2 few
CASSPLSYSNQPQHF TGTGCCAGCAGTCCACTATCATATAGCAATCAGCCCCAGCATTTT TRBJ1-5 TRBV27 NA NA
CSADRGGGNQETQYF TGCAGTGCTGACCGGGGCGGGGGGAACCAAGAGACCCAGTACTTC TRBJ2-5 TRBV20-1 TRBD2 many
CATSREGTANYGYTF TGTGCCACCAGCAGAGAAGGTACGGCTAACTATGGCTACACCTTC TRBJ1-2 TRBV15 NA few
CASSRSGPETEAFF TGTGCCAGCAGCCGATCCGGACCAGAAACAGAAGCTTTCTTT TRBJ1-1 TRBV7-9 NA NA
CAISESNRGLEQYF TGTGCCATCAGTGAGTCGAACAGGGGGCTCGAGCAGTACTTC TRBJ2-7 TRBV10-3 TRBD1 NA
CASSHSRGYNYGYIF TGTGCCAGCAGTCATAGCAGGGGCTATAACTATGGCTACATCTTC TRBJ1-2 TRBV6-2/TRBV6-3 NA NA
CASSPGQSLADTQYF TGTGCCAGCAGCCCGGGACAGTCGCTCGCAGATACGCAGTATTTT TRBJ2-3 TRBV7-9 TRBD1 few
CASSSRDRHQETQYF TGTGCCAGCAGCTCCCGGGACAGGCACCAAGAGACCCAGTACTTC TRBJ2-5 TRBV11-1 TRBD1 NA
CASTLGQGASDTQYF TGTGCCAGCACACTGGGGCAGGGGGCTTCAGATACGCAGTATTTT TRBJ2-3 TRBV6-1 TRBD1 few
CASSLVAGEVETQYF TGCGCCAGCAGCTTGGTGGCAGGGGAGGTGGAGACCCAGTACTTC TRBJ2-5 TRBV5-1 NA many
CASSFYGLGTGELFF TGTGCCAGCAGCTTTTATGGCCTCGGGACCGGGGAGCTGTTTTTT TRBJ2-2 TRBV7-9 NA few
CASSLRLFYEQYF TGTGCCAGCAGTTTACGGTTGTTTTACGAGCAGTACTTC TRBJ2-7 TRBV12-3/TRBV12-4 NA many
CASSPVPGSGNTIYF TGTGCCAGCTCCCCCGTCCCGGGTTCGGGAAACACCATATATTTT TRBJ1-3 TRBV18 NA many